This T cell receptor beta chain derives from a study of T-cell memory formation after mild COVID-19. This clonotype was seen more than once but under ten times. The target antigen is unknown. Broader study findings: Clones from the second wave (peaking day 37) had unconfirmed SARS-CoV-2 specificity. Pre-infection memory showed some responding clones, and this suggested that cross-reactive memory joined.

The CDR3 spans 13 residues. Deletions cut 3 bases from V and 4 bases from J, with 7 bases between. TCRdb re-called the 5' RACE reads with MiXCR, one entry per CDR3 protein. The sample records approximately 89,000 distinct CDR3 sequences, 20% to 30% being singletons. The specimen was PBMCs or a T cell subset sorted from them (not recorded which). The sequence was obtained from a man younger than 35 who had mild COVID-19 (a few samples of this study predate the infection). Cell type and time point are not known. The gene calls are TRBV12-3 or TRBV12-4 and TRBJ1-5; D not resolved. DNA for the CDR3: TGTGCCAGCAGTTTTGGGGAGAATCAGCCCCAGCATTTT. Protein sequence: CASSFGENQPQHF.